Below, 12 T cell receptor beta chains from the same sample are listed, as sequenced in a study of memory CD4+ T cells and cytomegalovirus serostatus. Single viable CD3+CD4+CD8-CD45RO+ cells were sorted as the memory CD4+ T cells. The assay was immunoSEQ multiplex PCR, and TCRdb's table has in-frame clones only and misses some. The sample carries around 76,000 clones, around 78% recorded once. The sequenced material came from memory CD4+ T cells from blood. These receptor sequences come from an adult in good health and CMV-seropositive.

This clone was picked up a small number of times. The chain employs TRBV11-1 and TRBJ2-5; 7 bases are a match to TRBD2. Trimming at V came to 8 bases and at J to 1 base, leaving 10 bases not matched to a gene. Germline V gene lookup returns CDR1 SGHAT and CDR2 FQDESV (reference sequence). This CDR3 spans 15 amino acids. This CDR3 reads CASSSRRGSQETQYF. CDR3 coding DNA: TGTGCCAGCTCCTCCCGGCGGGGGTCCCAAGAGACCCAGTACTTC.

The sample holds a few counts of this clone. This rearrangement joins TRBV6-6 to TRBJ1-5; D call uncertain. The CDR3 is made up of 15 amino acids. Germline V gene sequence: CDR1 MNHNY, CDR2 SVGAGI (reference sequence). V was clipped by 8 bases and J by 0 bases, with 14 bases between them. The CDR3 protein is CASGMGGGSNQPQHF. The DNA of the CDR3 is TGTGCCAGCGGCATGGGAGGTGGTAGCAATCAGCCCCAGCATTTT.

This sequence joins TRBV11-2 and TRBJ2-3; D remains unclear. CDR3 length equals 14 residues. V was cut by 5 bases and J by 0 bases, with 9 bases left in between. Germline CDR1 SGHAT, CDR2 FQNNGV. Here the CDR3 reads CASSVDDSTDTQYF. CDR3 coding DNA: TGTGCCAGCAGCGTCGATGATAGCACAGATACGCAGTATTTT.

The chain has TRBV5-1 and TRBJ2-5; D perhaps matches TRBD2 (7 bases). With 8 bases removed from V and 4 bases from J, the gap between germline ends came to 21 bases. Germline loops: CDR1 SGHRS, CDR2 YFSETQ. This CDR3 is 15 amino acids long. In DNA form, the CDR3 reads TGCGCCAGTTCCCTCCGCGAGGGGGGGCGAGAGACCCAGTACTTC. Amino acid sequence: CASSLREGGRETQYF.

The V and J genes are TRBV9 and TRBJ1-3, with TRBD1 matching 10 bases. The V segment lost 0 bases and the J segment 9 bases; nucleotides outside the gene matches: 6. This CDR3 region has 15 residues. Germline V gene lookup returns CDR1 SGDLS and CDR2 YYNGEE. As DNA, the CDR3 is TGTGCCAGCAGCGTAGAGGGACAGGGGTTAGCCACCATATATTTT. It translates to CASSVEGQGLATIYF.

The chain links TRBV11-2 to TRBJ1-2; a weak D match, TRBD1 (6 bases). The CDR3 totals 14 residues. V gave up 0 bases and J gave up 5 bases, with 10 bases separating them. From germline, CDR1 is SGHAT and CDR2 FQNNGV. In nucleotides, the CDR3 is TGTGCCAGCAGCTTAGAACGGACAGCATATGGCTACACCTTC. Translating it yields CASSLERTAYGYTF.

The chain is built from TRBV25-1 and TRBJ1-5; no firm D call. V gave up 0 bases and J gave up 6 bases, with 6 bases separating them. Germline V gene lookup returns CDR1 MGHDK and CDR2 SYGVNS. This CDR3 comprises 13 residues. The CDR3 coding sequence is TGTGCCAGCAGTGAATATAAGGGTCAGCCCCAGCATTTT. Amino acid sequence: CASSEYKGQPQHF.

This chain links TRBV10-1 with TRBJ2-2; D possibly corresponds to TRBD1 (6 bases). Trimming removed 2 bases at V and 7 bases at J, with 14 bases between. Germline V lookup: CDR1 WNHNN, CDR2 SYGVQD (reference sequence). The CDR3 has 15 amino acids. This chain's CDR3 is CASSERNRDIGELFF. The CDR3 DNA sequence: TGCGCCAGCAGTGAGCGGAACAGGGACATCGGGGAGCTGTTTTTT.

This rearrangement joins TRBV5-1 to TRBJ1-6, with D perhaps matching TRBD1 (5 bases). Trimming pared 4 bases from V and 8 bases from J, leaving 19 bases between. CDR1 is SGHRS, CDR2 YFSETQ, per germline. The CDR3 consists of 16 residues. Here the CDR3 reads CASSLPEGTGDSPLHF. CDR3 sequence (DNA): TGCGCCAGCAGCCTGCCAGAGGGGACGGGGGATTCACCCCTCCACTTT.

This chain joins TRBV5-6 and TRBJ1-2, with no clear D. This CDR3 contains 14 residues. V lost 4 bases, J lost 4 bases, and 14 bases lay in between. Germline CDR1 reads SGHDT; CDR2 reads YYEEEE. CDR3 DNA: TGTGCCAGCAGCCCTAGGGCCTTCCTCTATGGCTACACCTTC. Translation gives CASSPRAFLYGYTF.

The gene calls are TRBV6-5 and TRBJ1-1; a possible D gene is TRBD1 (5 bases). The CDR3 runs 13 residues. Germline loops: CDR1 MNHEY, CDR2 SVGAGI. V shed 7 bases and J shed 0 bases, with 9 bases lying between them. CDR3 bases: TGTGCCAGCATCGCGGGGGTGAACACTGAAGCTTTCTTT. It specifies CASIAGVNTEAFF.

The chain joins TRBV19 to TRBJ2-5; D remains unclear. V was cut by 5 bases and J by 4 bases, with 8 bases left in between. The CDR3 is made up of 12 amino acids. Germline V gene sequence: CDR1 LNHDA, CDR2 SQIVND (reference sequence). CDR3 loop: CASSEARETQYF. The CDR3 DNA is TGTGCCAGTAGTGAGGCACGAGAGACCCAGTACTTC.